Listed here are 27 T cell receptor beta chains from one sample, sequenced in a study of long-term antiretroviral therapy in people with HIV. Survey-level resolution applied to immunoSEQ assay v3.0. The assay was immunoSEQ multiplex PCR, and TCRdb's table has in-frame clones only and misses some. This table holds approximately 22,000 clones, under 90% found once. The sequenced sample was unsorted PBMCs, obtained 0.5 years before starting antiretroviral therapy. The source is a man aged 35-49 years with HIV.

V gene TRBV15 combines with J gene TRBJ2-6; D gene ambiguous. V was cut by 6 bases and J by 4 bases, with 7 bases left in between. The CDR3 is 13 amino acids. Germline CDR1 and CDR2: LNHNV and YYDKDF (reference sequence). The CDR3 DNA sequence: TGTGCCACCAGACTCCCCGGGGCCAACGTCCTGACTTTC. It encodes CATRLPGANVLTF.

This clone was seen a single time. The V gene is TRBV10-3, the J gene TRBJ1-5, with D tentatively TRBD1 (6 bases). V was shortened by 8 bases and J by 0 bases, with 14 bases between the two germline ends. CDR3 length equals 15 residues. Germline CDR1 is ENHRY and CDR2 is SYGVKD. CDR3 amino acids: CAIGQQGHSNQPQHF. The CDR3 DNA reads as TGTGCCATCGGGCAACAGGGCCATAGCAATCAGCCCCAGCATTTT.

The chain recombines TRBV4-2 with TRBJ2-3, with TRBD1 matching 10 bases. Germline V CDR1 and CDR2: LGHNA, YNFKEQ. This CDR3 comprises 16 residues. The V gene end was trimmed by 4 bases and the J gene end by 3 bases; junction bases not matched to a gene: 7. CDR3 sequence: CASSLTGTGETDTQYF. The CDR3 DNA is TGTGCCAGCAGCCTAACCGGGACAGGGGAAACAGATACGCAGTATTTT.

The CDR3 reads CASSVRQVWGNTIYF. CDR3 bases: TGTGCCAGCAGCGTCAGACAGGTTTGGGGAAACACCATATATTTT. The gene calls are TRBV13 and TRBJ1-3; possibly TRBD1 for D (6 bases). Trimming pared 5 bases from V and 4 bases from J, leaving 15 bases between. Germline V gene data show CDR1 as PRHDT and CDR2 as FYEKMQ (reference sequence). The CDR3 contains 15 residues.

On this clone itself: At one boundary the junction diverges from the germline segment, which might be a read error. The chain couples TRBV11-2 to TRBJ1-2; possibly TRBD1 for D (6 bases). CDR1 is SGHAT, CDR2 FQNNGV, per germline. The CDR3 totals 15 residues. CDR3 bases: TGCGCCAGCAGCCAAGGCTCACAGGGAGGGTATGGCTACACCTTC. Protein: CASSQGSQGGYGYTF.

This chain connects TRBV19 to TRBJ2-7; D is perhaps TRBD1 or TRBD2 (5 bases each). Germline CDR1 reads LNHDA; CDR2 reads SQIVND (reference sequence). Trimming removed 1 base at V and 2 bases at J, with 15 bases between. The CDR3 has 16 amino acids. In nucleotides, the CDR3 is TGTGCCAGTAGTATAGGGGGGACGGCGGCTACCTACGAGCAGTACTTC. The encoded protein is CASSIGGTAATYEQYF.

In DNA form, the CDR3 reads TGTGCCAGCAGACCCCATACAGGGCGCACTGAAGCTTTCTTT. It yields the protein CASRPHTGRTEAFF. The J gene is TRBJ1-1, the V gene TRBV6-6, with D perhaps matching TRBD1 (6 bases). V was trimmed by 6 bases and J by 4 bases, leaving 15 bases between them. The V gene's germline CDR1 is MNHNY and CDR2 SVGAGI (reference sequence). The CDR3 runs 14 residues.

This chain links TRBV7-9 with TRBJ2-2; D gene uncertain. Trimming left V 5 bases short and J 4 bases short, with 14 bases between. This CDR3 comprises 15 residues. The germline gives CDR1 SEHNR, CDR2 FQNEAQ (reference sequence). The CDR3 DNA reads TGTGCCAGCAGCCGAGTAGGGATATCCACCGGGGAGCTGTTTTTT. It encodes CASSRVGISTGELFF.

The V and J genes are TRBV6-6 and TRBJ1-2; 7 bases fit TRBD1. CDR1 is MNHNY and CDR2 is SVGAGI in the germline V gene (reference sequence). J gave up 4 bases and V 7 bases, and 12 bases lay outside the gene matches. This CDR3 contains 15 residues. Here the CDR3 reads CASTQGVKEGYGYTF. CDR3 DNA sequence: TGTGCCAGCACCCAGGGGGTAAAAGAGGGCTATGGCTACACCTTC.

This chain links TRBV7-2 with TRBJ2-7, with a possible D match to TRBD1 (6 bases). Trimming left V 5 bases short and J 4 bases short, with 12 bases between. Per the germline V gene, CDR1 is SGHTA and CDR2 is FQGNSA. The CDR3 is 13 residues long. For the CDR3, the DNA is TGTGCCAGCAGCCAGGACAGCGTATACGAGCAGTACTTC. It encodes CASSQDSVYEQYF.

The chain couples TRBV28 to TRBJ2-3; tentatively, D is TRBD2 (6 bases). V shed 4 bases and J shed 1 base, with 15 bases lying between them. This CDR3 region has 16 residues. Germline V gene data show CDR1 as MDHEN and CDR2 as SYDVKM. CDR3 sequence reads: CASSSPRWGGTDTQYF. CDR3 nucleotides: TGTGCCAGCAGTTCCCCGCGGTGGGGGGGCACAGATACGCAGTATTTT.

The J gene is TRBJ1-1, the V gene TRBV7-9; 7 bases are a match to TRBD1. With V trimmed by 5 bases and J by 8 bases, 5 bases remained unmatched. The CDR3 is 12 residues long. CDR1 and CDR2 (germline): SEHNR, FQNEAQ (reference sequence). The CDR3 DNA follows: TGTGCCAGCAGCATTGGACAGGTGGAAGCTTTCTTT. This codes for CASSIGQVEAFF.

In nucleotides, the CDR3 is TGCGCCAGCAGCCAAATTAGCGGGGGGGCTTACAATGAGCAGTTCTTC. This sequence encodes CASSQISGGAYNEQFF. The chain couples TRBV4-1 to TRBJ2-1; 11 nucleotides agree with TRBD2. The trim removed 2 bases at V and 4 bases at J, leaving 4 bases unmatched. This CDR3 region has 16 residues. In germline, CDR1 is MGHRA, CDR2 YSYEKL.

The CDR3 DNA sequence: TGTGCCAGCAGCCGAACAGGTGGAGGCGCTGAAGCTTTCTTT. Translation gives CASSRTGGGAEAFF. The rearrangement joins TRBV28 to TRBJ1-1; D might be TRBD1 (5 bases). Germline V gives CDR1 MDHEN, CDR2 SYDVKM. V lost 6 bases, J lost 6 bases, and 17 bases lay in between. The CDR3 length is 14 residues.

This chain connects TRBV7-6 to TRBJ1-2; D unclear. The CDR3 sequence is 13 residues long. The V end lost 3 bases, the J end lost 4 bases, and 9 bases lay between the germline ends. Germline lookup yields CDR1 SGHVS and CDR2 FNYEAQ. The CDR3 loop is CASSFGNLYGYTF. The CDR3, as DNA: TGTGCCAGCAGCTTCGGTAATCTCTATGGCTACACCTTC.

The rearrangement uses TRBV4-1 and TRBJ2-7, with 8 positions matching TRBD2. In germline, CDR1 is MGHRA, CDR2 YSYEKL. CDR3 length: 14 amino acids. After removal of 9 bases from V and 0 bases from J, the junction contained 7 bases not matched to a gene. The CDR3 DNA sequence: TGCGCCAGTAAAGCGGGGGCGGCCTCCTACGAGCAGTACTTC. Amino acids: CASKAGAASYEQYF.

Regarding this clone: An end of the junction does not agree with germline; a read error may underlie this. This chain connects TRBV7-7 to TRBJ1-1; unclear D gene. CDR1 and CDR2 (germline): SSHAT, FNYEAQ (reference sequence). The CDR3 consists of 9 residues. This CDR3 is CASSSEAFF. The CDR3 DNA is TGTGCTAGCAGCTCCGAAGCTTTCTTT.

This clone showed up just a few times. The rearrangement joins TRBV11-2 to TRBJ1-1; D is unresolved. V lost 4 bases and J lost 11, with 11 bases in between. The CDR3 is made up of 11 amino acids. Germline V gene lookup returns CDR1 SGHAT and CDR2 FQNNGV. The CDR3 DNA sequence: TGTGCCAGCAGCTCCGCACTCCATGCTTTCTTT. This translates into CASSSALHAFF.

This sequence joins TRBV28 and TRBJ2-1; D ambiguous. This CDR3 is built from 14 residues. V was trimmed by 8 bases and J by 0 bases, leaving 11 bases between them. CDR1 MDHEN and CDR2 SYDVKM come from the germline V gene. Here the CDR3 DNA reads TGTGCCAGCGGGCCCATGAGCTCCTACAATGAGCAGTTCTTC. Translation gives CASGPMSSYNEQFF.

The rearrangement links TRBV7-2 to TRBJ2-7; TRBD1 aligns across 10 bases. This CDR3 is 14 amino acids long. With 5 bases clipped from V and 6 bases from J, the junction kept 7 bases outside the gene matches. CDR1 and CDR2 (germline): SGHTA, FQGNSA. CDR3 nucleotide sequence: TGTGCCAGCAGCCCGGGACAGGGGTTGGCCGAGCAGTACTTC. As protein: CASSPGQGLAEQYF. Full variable domain (outside the CDR3, taken from reference TRBV7-2 and TRBJ2-7): GAGVSQSPSNKVTEKGKDVELRCDPISGHTALYWYRQSLGQGLEFLIYFQGNSAPDKSGLPSDRFSAERTGGSVSTLTIQRTQQEDSAVYLCASSPGQGLAEQYFGPGTRLTVT.

The V and J genes are TRBV7-9 and TRBJ2-1; 8 bases agree with TRBD1. The CDR3 has 16 residues. Germline assignment: CDR1 SEHNR and CDR2 FQNEAQ (reference sequence). The V segment lost 1 base and the J segment 8 bases; nucleotides outside the gene matches: 10. The CDR3 DNA reads as TGTGCCAGCAGCTTAGATTCGCCGACAGGGGAGGATGAGCAGTTCTTC. This encodes CASSLDSPTGEDEQFF.

This clone was seen a single time. The gene calls are TRBV5-8 and TRBJ1-6; no clear D gene. The CDR3 consists of 14 residues. Germline V gives CDR1 SGHTS, CDR2 YDEGEE. Trimming took 0 bases from V and 2 from J, leaving 3 bases between them. The CDR3 DNA sequence: TGTGCCAGCAGCTTGGTCCCCTATAATTCACCCCTCCACTTT. It translates to CASSLVPYNSPLHF.

The rearrangement joins TRBV5-1 to TRBJ1-2; a weak D match, TRBD1 (5 bases). Trimming removed 1 base from V and 4 bases from J, with 17 bases in between. CDR1 and CDR2 (germline): SGHRS, YFSETQ. This CDR3 is built from 16 residues. The CDR3 is CASSLPRGGRGYGYTF. CDR3 nucleotides: TGCGCCAGCAGCTTGCCAAGGGGAGGGCGGGGCTATGGCTACACCTTC.

The chain couples TRBV15 to TRBJ2-7; D perhaps matches TRBD2 (7 bases). Trimming cost V 0 bases and J 1 base, with 10 bases left between them. Germline CDR1 and CDR2: LNHNV and YYDKDF (reference sequence). CDR3 size: 15 residues. The CDR3 here is CATSRERGPSYEQYF. In nucleotides, the CDR3 is TGTGCCACCAGCAGAGAGCGGGGGCCATCCTACGAGCAGTACTTC. Full variable domain (rest looked up from reference TRBV15 and TRBJ2-7): DAMVIQNPRYQVTQFGKPVTLSCSQTLNHNVMYWYQQKSSQAPKLLFHYYDKDFNNEADTPDNFQSRRPNTSFCFLDIRSPGLGDTAMYLCATSRERGPSYEQYFGPGTRLTVT.

The chain is built from TRBV5-5 and TRBJ2-7; 8 nucleotides match TRBD2. The CDR3 contains 13 residues. CDR1 and CDR2 (germline): SGHKS, YYEKEE (reference sequence). Germline trimming cut 2 bases from V and 5 bases from J; bases unmatched to any gene: 3. CDR3 DNA sequence: TGTGCCAGCAGCTTCGGTAGCGGGGACGAGCAGTACTTC. It specifies CASSFGSGDEQYF.

The chain has TRBV28 and TRBJ1-2; 11 bases fit TRBD1. The CDR3 extends over 15 amino acids. Germline lookup yields CDR1 MDHEN and CDR2 SYDVKM. V shed 3 bases, J shed 7 bases, and the junction held 7 bases outside the gene matches. CDR3 nucleotide sequence: TGTGCCAGCAGTTTGATCCTAGGGACAGGGGGTGGCTACACCTTC. This codes for CASSLILGTGGGYTF.

The chain joins TRBV6-5 to TRBJ2-5; no definite D call. This CDR3 has 14 residues. Germline CDR1 reads MNHEY; CDR2 reads SVGAGI. V was trimmed by 2 bases and J by 1 base, leaving 8 bases between them. CDR3 residues: CASSYTGSQETQYF. The CDR3 DNA sequence: TGTGCCAGCAGTTACACCGGGTCCCAAGAGACCCAGTACTTC.